This T cell receptor (beta chain) emerged from a study of T cells in Graves' hyperthyroidism and ophthalmopathy. From RNA transcripts, TCR beta CDR3 regions were amplified. TCR CDR3 regions were first amplified by RT-PCR with HTBI primers. TCRdb analysed the multiplex PCR reads with MiXCR anew, one entry per CDR3 protein. The sample yields approximately 330,000 distinct CDR3 sequences, around a fifth seen once. The specimen sequenced was blood. The receptor's source is a woman in her fifties or sixties with Graves' hyperthyroidism.

CDR3 residues: CASRRGGSNEKLFF. Here the CDR3 DNA reads TGTGCCAGCAGGAGAGGGGGCAGTAATGAAAAACTGTTTTTT. The chain combines TRBV28 with TRBJ1-4, with 7 bases identical to TRBD1. This CDR3 comprises 14 residues. V lost 6 bases to trimming and J lost 4 bases; unmatched junction nucleotides: 5. Germline V gene sequence: CDR1 MDHEN, CDR2 SYDVKM.